Detailed here is one T cell receptor (beta chain). The sample comes from a study of T cell changes during pregnancy in multiple sclerosis. CDR1 is MGHRA and CDR2 is YSYEKL in the germline V gene. V shed 8 bases, J shed 0 bases, and the junction held 2 bases outside the gene matches. This CDR3 is 15 amino acids long. Sequencing used immunoSEQ multiplex PCR; TCRdb keeps in-frame clones, though not all of them. The table records some 64,000 clones, roughly 87% of them present only once. V and J are TRBV4-1 and TRBJ2-1; 12 nucleotides line up with TRBD2. The starting material was peripheral blood, obtained in the second trimester of pregnancy. This TCR derives from a female donor in good health, enrolled as a control in a pregnancy study. CDR3 region: CASGGLAGSYNEQFF. The CDR3 DNA reads as TGCGCCAGCGGGGGACTAGCGGGCTCCTACAATGAGCAGTTCTTC.